This entry lists 17 T cell receptor beta chains sequenced from one sample in a study of neurological immune-mediated disorders. TCRdb re-analysed the 5' RACE reads in MiXCR, keeping a single row per CDR3 protein. The sample holds approximately 59,000 distinct CDR3 sequences; around 5.1% are singletons and the top ten take about 5%. Sequenced sample: PBMCs. Receptors were obtained from a human donor with multiple sclerosis. The donor label of this sample is uncertain.

In this sample, this clonotype turned up many times. This rearrangement joins TRBV10-3 to TRBJ2-7; either TRBD1 or TRBD2 may supply D (5 bases each). In germline, CDR1 is ENHRY, CDR2 SYGVKD. Trimming removed 1 base from V and 6 bases from J, with 13 bases in between. This CDR3 comprises 14 residues. The DNA for the CDR3 is TGTGCCATCAGTGAGTTTCGGGGTGGGGGCGAGCAGTACTTC. Translated, it gives CAISEFRGGGEQYF.

At least ten counts were recorded for this clonotype. V usage is TRBV5-1 and J usage is TRBJ2-1, with 9 bases that match TRBD1. Germline V gene lookup returns CDR1 SGHRS and CDR2 YFSETQ. There are 15 residues in the CDR3. Unmatched junction bases numbered 5, after V lost 0 bases and J lost 7 bases. CDR3 sequence: CASSLAGQGTNEQFF. The CDR3 DNA sequence: TGCGCCAGCAGCTTGGCTGGACAGGGGACTAATGAGCAGTTCTTC. The entire variable domain, with the rest obtained from reference TRBV5-1 and TRBJ2-1, is as follows: KAGVTQTPRYLIKTRGQQVTLSCSPISGHRSVSWYQQTPGQGLQFLFEYFSETQRNKGNFPGRFSGRQFSNSRSEMNVSTLELGDSALYLCASSLAGQGTNEQFFGPGTRLTVL.

This clonotype was recorded many times. This chain links TRBV5-1 with TRBJ2-7; 11 positions match TRBD2. V trimming: 2 bases; J trimming: 0 bases; junction bases outside the gene matches: 10. Per the germline V gene, CDR1 is SGHRS and CDR2 is YFSETQ. This CDR3 spans 18 amino acids. CDR3 residues: CASSFLAGGISSSYEQYF. CDR3 bases: TGCGCCAGCAGCTTTTTAGCGGGGGGGATCTCGAGCTCCTACGAGCAGTACTTC.

In this sample, this clonotype turned up many times. The rearrangement joins TRBV15 to TRBJ1-6; a weak D match, TRBD1 (5 bases). Trimming took 5 bases from V and 10 from J, leaving 24 bases between them. CDR3 length equals 17 residues. CDR1 and CDR2 from the germline V gene are LNHNV and YYDKDF (reference sequence). The CDR3 loop reads CATSASDLWGSRSPLHF. The CDR3 DNA is TGTGCCACCAGCGCTTCCGACCTTTGGGGCAGCCGGTCACCCCTCCACTTT.

This clonotype was seen at least ten times. The rearrangement uses TRBV7-8 and TRBJ1-2, with no clear D. This CDR3 has 14 amino acids. The germline gives CDR1 SGHVS, CDR2 FQNEAQ. The V and J ends lost 5 bases and 3 bases respectively, with 13 bases between them. CDR3 DNA sequence: TGTGCCAGCAGCCAAGCCGTGGCCTACTATGGCTACACCTTC. Translated, it gives CASSQAVAYYGYTF.

This clonotype was detected many times. The chain employs TRBV5-1 and TRBJ2-5; D tentatively reads TRBD1 or TRBD2 (5 bases each). The germline V gene encodes CDR1 SGHRS and CDR2 YFSETQ. With 5 bases removed from V and 5 bases from J, the gap between germline ends came to 22 bases. The CDR3 is 16 amino acids. The CDR3 DNA follows: TGCGCCAGCAGGGACCTTGCCTACGGGGCTGCGGAGACCCAGTACTTC. It encodes CASRDLAYGAAETQYF.

This clonotype was seen at least ten times. The gene calls are TRBV9 and TRBJ2-7, with D possibly being TRBD2 (6 bases). The germline V and J ends were trimmed by 4 bases and 1 base, with 9 bases remaining between them. The CDR3 is 13 residues long. CDR1 and CDR2 from the germline V gene are SGDLS and YYNGEE. CDR3 amino acids: CASSPGTSYEQYF. The CDR3 nucleotides read TGTGCCAGCAGCCCCGGGACTTCCTACGAGCAGTACTTC.

This clonotype occurred many times. The gene calls are TRBV5-1 and TRBJ2-3; D call uncertain. Germline assignment: CDR1 SGHRS and CDR2 YFSETQ. The CDR3 extends over 18 amino acids. The ends were cut back, 0 bases at V and 0 bases at J, with 17 bases in the middle. The DNA for the CDR3 is TGCGCCAGCAGCTTGGATGGGATTGAGCTGATTAGCACAGATACGCAGTATTTT. Its translation is CASSLDGIELISTDTQYF.

This clonotype was counted at least ten times. This chain joins TRBV5-1 and TRBJ2-7; D may correspond to TRBD1 or TRBD2 (5 bases each). CDR1 SGHRS and CDR2 YFSETQ come from the germline V gene. Trimming stripped 4 bases from V and 4 bases from J, with 12 bases between. The CDR3 contains 13 residues. The CDR3 reads CASSIGAGYEQYF. The CDR3 DNA is TGCGCCAGCAGCATAGGGGCGGGTTACGAGCAGTACTTC.

Many counts were recorded for this clonotype. This chain connects TRBV7-9 to TRBJ2-1; D tentatively fits TRBD1 or TRBD2 (5 bases each). Per the germline V gene, CDR1 is SEHNR and CDR2 is FQNEAQ (reference sequence). The V end lost 3 bases, the J end lost 6 bases, and 9 bases lay between the germline ends. This CDR3 has 13 residues. In DNA form, the CDR3 reads TGTGCCAGCAGCTTGATTGGGGGCAATGAGCAGTTCTTC. Protein sequence: CASSLIGGNEQFF.

This clonotype occurred many times. This chain uses TRBV20-1 with TRBJ1-3; D is possibly TRBD1 (5 bases). CDR3 length: 13 residues. V was clipped by 4 bases and J by 2 bases, with 9 bases between them. The V gene's germline CDR1 is DFQATT and CDR2 SNEGSKA (reference sequence). Here the CDR3 DNA reads TGCAGTGCTAAGGGGTTAACTGGAAACACCATATATTTT. Translated: CSAKGLTGNTIYF.

This clonotype appeared many times. V usage is TRBV5-1 and J usage is TRBJ1-6; TRBD1 agrees at 7 bases. V was pared by 4 bases and J by 7 bases, with 8 bases of the junction left unmatched. The CDR3 sequence is 15 residues long. Looked up from germline, CDR1 is SGHRS and CDR2 is YFSETQ. The CDR3 DNA follows: TGCGCCAGCAGCGTCCGGGACAGATCGAATTCACCCCTCCACTTT. It is translated as CASSVRDRSNSPLHF.

This clonotype has at least ten counts. V usage is TRBV5-1 and J usage is TRBJ1-2; D unclear. The V gene's germline CDR1 is SGHRS and CDR2 YFSETQ. This CDR3 region has 11 residues. V dropped 2 bases and J dropped 7 bases, with 6 bases sitting between them. Here the CDR3 DNA reads TGCGCCAGCAGCTTCGGGCGTGGCTACACCTTC. Protein: CASSFGRGYTF.

This clonotype was counted at least ten times. J is TRBJ1-1 and V is TRBV5-1; 7 bases fit TRBD1. The CDR3 consists of 14 residues. Germline CDR1 reads SGHRS; CDR2 reads YFSETQ. V was pared by 4 bases and J by 5 bases, with 8 bases of the junction left unmatched. CDR3 in amino acids: CASSIEGATTEAFF. The CDR3 DNA reads as TGCGCCAGCAGCATAGAGGGGGCGACGACTGAAGCTTTCTTT.

This clonotype was counted ten times or more. V and J are TRBV20-1 and TRBJ2-7, with 7 positions matching TRBD2. CDR1 and CDR2 (germline): DFQATT, SNEGSKA (reference sequence). The CDR3 consists of 13 residues. J was trimmed by 6 bases and V by 6 bases; bases with no gene match: 11. CDR3 sequence: CSAPERGGAEQYF. CDR3 coding DNA: TGCAGTGCACCAGAGCGGGGTGGGGCCGAGCAGTACTTC.

This clonotype was seen many times. The chain uses TRBV5-1 and TRBJ1-1; D possibly corresponds to TRBD1 (5 bases). CDR3 size: 13 residues. With 3 bases removed from V and 4 bases from J, the gap between germline ends came to 10 bases. Germline V CDR1 and CDR2: SGHRS, YFSETQ. The CDR3 is CASSSGGPTEAFF. Here the CDR3 DNA reads TGCGCCAGCAGCTCCGGGGGTCCCACTGAAGCTTTCTTT.

This clonotype came up a few times. The chain employs TRBV2 and TRBJ1-2, with D unresolved. The CDR3 sequence is 11 residues long. V lost 8 bases, J lost 8 bases, and 12 bases lay in between. Germline V gene sequence: CDR1 SNHLY, CDR2 FYNNEI. The CDR3 nucleotides read TGTGCCAGCTCCCGGGTCTCGGGCTACACCTTC. Protein sequence: CASSRVSGYTF.